A single sample is the source of the 32 T cell receptor beta chains below, sequenced in a study of CD8+CD57+ T cells in acquired aplastic anemia. Both TCR beta VDJ combination and CDR3 sequence profiling were carried out. Genomic DNA was the template for this profiling. TCRdb passed the reads through MiXCR, listing each CDR3 protein once. Of roughly 500,000 distinct CDR3 sequences listed, approximately 32% are singletons. Selection for sequencing was limited to patients who had shown CD8+CD57+ cell expansion by flow cytometry. The sequenced sample was sorted CD4+, CD8+, or CD8+CD57+ T cells (not recorded which) from PBMCs. The receptors were gathered from a human donor with aplastic anemia.

This clonotype was counted ten times or more. This chain links TRBV7-9 with TRBJ1-5; D remains ambiguous. Germline values: CDR1 SEHNR, CDR2 FQNEAQ (reference sequence). This CDR3 contains 13 residues. The ends were cut back, 1 base at V and 5 bases at J, with 6 bases in the middle. The CDR3, as DNA: TGTGCCAGCAGCTTAGGGGAGTATCAGCCCCAGCATTTT. Translating gives CASSLGEYQPQHF. Looking up the rest from reference TRBV7-9 and TRBJ1-5 gives the full variable domain: DTGVSQNPRHKITKRGQNVTFRCDPISEHNRLYWYRQTLGQGPEFLTYFQNEAQLEKSRLLSDRFSAERPKGSFSTLEIQRTEQGDSAMYLCASSLGEYQPQHFGDGTRLSIL.

This clonotype was found many times. The chain uses TRBV12-3 or TRBV12-4 and TRBJ2-7; D unclear. V lost 5 bases to trimming and J lost 2 bases, with 4 bases between them. The CDR3 length is 11 residues. CDR3 DNA sequence: TGTGCCAGCAGTGGGGCCTACGAGCAGTACTTC. Protein product: CASSGAYEQYF.

V and J are TRBV27 and TRBJ2-3; TRBD2 aligns across 11 bases. Trimming took 6 bases from V and 2 from J; bases not matched to a gene: 4. This CDR3 contains 15 residues. Germline-derived CDR1 and CDR2 are MNHEY and SMNVEV (reference sequence). For the CDR3, the DNA is TGTGCCAGCAGCCTTAGCGGGAGGGCCACAGATACGCAGTATTTT. It codes for CASSLSGRATDTQYF.

This clonotype has at least ten counts. V usage is TRBV10-1 and J usage is TRBJ1-5; maybe TRBD1 (5 bases). Trimming pared 7 bases from V and 5 bases from J, leaving 15 bases between. CDR3 size: 14 residues. Germline V gives CDR1 WNHNN, CDR2 SYGVQD (reference sequence). The CDR3 protein is CASKPGNLDQPQHF. The CDR3, as DNA: TGCGCCAGCAAACCAGGGAACTTGGATCAGCCCCAGCATTTT.

Regarding this clonotype: The junction differs from germline at one of its ends, possibly a read error. The chain uses TRBV7-3 and TRBJ2-7; 10 bases are a match to TRBD2. From germline, CDR1 is SGHTA and CDR2 FQGTGA. The CDR3 is 17 residues long. In DNA form, the CDR3 reads TGTGCCAGCAGCTTACGCGGGGCTAGCGGGGGACCTAGCGAGCGGTACTTC. Translation gives CASSLRGASGGPSERYF.

Here the CDR3 DNA reads TGTGCCAGCAAGAACCGGGGACAGAACACTGAAGCTTTCTTT. It codes for CASKNRGQNTEAFF. This rearrangement joins TRBV12-3 or TRBV12-4 to TRBJ1-1, with a possible D match to TRBD1 (6 bases). V lost 7 bases and J lost 1, with 13 bases in between. CDR3 size: 14 residues.

This clonotype was observed a handful of times. A much larger clone differs by one base, so this may be a read error. This rearrangement joins TRBV24-1 to TRBJ2-1; D uncertain. The CDR3 loop spans 15 amino acids. In germline, CDR1 is KGHDR, CDR2 SFDVKD. In DNA, the CDR3 is TGTGCCACCAGTGAGCGACGTAGGCCTGGCAATCAGCAGTTCTTC. Translation gives CATSERRRPGNQQFF.

This clonotype is a singleton in its sample. It may be a read error: a sequence one base away is much more abundant. The J gene is TRBJ2-7, the V gene TRBV20-1; D is uncertain. Germline assignment: CDR1 DFQATT and CDR2 SNEGSKA (reference sequence). The CDR3 sequence is 12 residues long. The V end lost 5 bases, the J end lost 11 bases, and 19 bases lay between the germline ends. The CDR3 DNA follows: TGCAGTGCTCGGGCCCAGAACGCCCTGGAGTACTTC. Protein sequence: CSARAQNALEYF.

The chain has TRBV19 and TRBJ2-7; a possible D gene is TRBD2 (6 bases). The CDR3 has 13 residues. Germline V gene sequence: CDR1 LNHDA, CDR2 SQIVND (reference sequence). Trimming left V 6 bases short and J 3 bases short, with 12 bases between. The CDR3 protein is CASRGLLDYEQYF. As DNA, the CDR3 is TGTGCCAGTAGAGGACTACTCGACTACGAGCAGTACTTC.

This clonotype was found many times. The rearrangement uses TRBV19 and TRBJ2-7; a weak D match, TRBD2 (6 bases). Trimming took off 5 bases at V and 2 bases at J, with 19 bases between the two ends. Germline V gene sequence: CDR1 LNHDA, CDR2 SQIVND (reference sequence). There are 16 residues in the CDR3. The CDR3 loop reads CASSDQAGPYPYEQYF. In nucleotides, the CDR3 is TGTGCCAGTAGTGACCAGGCGGGACCCTACCCCTACGAGCAGTACTTC.

This clonotype was counted ten times or more. V gene TRBV20-1 combines with J gene TRBJ1-6, with a tentative D call TRBD1 (5 bases). The CDR3 totals 15 residues. Germline V CDR1 and CDR2: DFQATT, SNEGSKA (reference sequence). Trimming pared 6 bases from V and 4 bases from J, leaving 16 bases between. CDR3 in DNA: TGCAGTGCCCCAACACGGGGCGGTTATAATTCACCCCTCCACTTT. Protein: CSAPTRGGYNSPLHF.

This clonotype occurred many times. The chain joins TRBV7-9 to TRBJ1-5; 9 nucleotides align to TRBD1. The germline CDR1 and CDR2 sequences are SEHNR and FQNEAQ (reference sequence). The CDR3 is 15 amino acids. The junction had 3 bases not matched to a gene; V was cut back by 1 base and J by 5 bases. CDR3 sequence: CASSLGDRADQPQHF. The CDR3 DNA is TGTGCCAGCAGCTTAGGGGACAGGGCGGATCAGCCCCAGCATTTT.

This clonotype has more than one count but fewer than ten. The chain joins TRBV19 to TRBJ2-2; TRBD2 is a possible D gene (5 bases). Trimming shortened V by 6 bases and J by 1 base, and 12 bases separated the two germline ends. CDR1 is LNHDA, CDR2 SQIVND, per germline (reference sequence). The length of the CDR3 is 15 residues. CDR3 nucleotide sequence: TGTGCCAGTAGGAGGGAAACTATGAACACCGGGGAGCTGTTTTTT. Its translation: CASRRETMNTGELFF.

The CDR3 sequence: CASSPPGPANTGELFF. The DNA for the CDR3 is TGTGCCAGCAGCCCCCCGGGACCCGCGAACACCGGGGAGCTGTTTTTT. J is TRBJ2-2 and V is TRBV2, with D tentatively TRBD1 or TRBD2 (5 bases each). V was clipped by 6 bases and J by 0 bases, with 14 bases between them. Germline V gene data show CDR1 as SNHLY and CDR2 as FYNNEI. This CDR3 is built from 16 residues.

Note on this clonotype: At one end, the junction sequence differs from germline, possibly due to a read error. This rearrangement joins TRBV15 to TRBJ2-3, with 7 positions matching TRBD1. The length of the CDR3 is 14 residues. Germline CDR1 is LNHNV and CDR2 is YYDKDF (reference sequence). The CDR3, as DNA: TGTGCCATCAGCAAAACAGGGGCGGAGGAGACCCAGTATTTT. Protein: CAISKTGAEETQYF.

The sample holds a few counts of this clonotype. A read error may account for a junction end that differs from germline. The chain is built from TRBV10-3 and TRBJ1-1; 9 positions match TRBD1. The CDR3 covers 15 residues. In germline, CDR1 is ENHRY, CDR2 SYGVKD. CDR3 DNA sequence: TGTGCCAGCAGTGTAAACAGGGGGCGCGGCACTGAAGCTTTCTTT. This gives the protein CASSVNRGRGTEAFF.

Ten or more counts support this clonotype. The chain carries TRBV6-1 and TRBJ1-2; 9 nucleotides align to TRBD1. After removal of 6 bases from V and 6 bases from J, the junction contained 8 bases not matched to a gene. Germline V gives CDR1 MNHNS, CDR2 SASEGT. CDR3 length: 14 amino acids. In nucleotides, the CDR3 is TGTGCCAGCAGGACCGGGACAGGGATCGATGGCTACACCTTC. Amino acid sequence: CASRTGTGIDGYTF.

The chain has TRBV20-1 and TRBJ2-1; D could derive from TRBD1 or TRBD2 (6 bases each). From germline, CDR1 is DFQATT and CDR2 SNEGSKA (reference sequence). Trimming removed 8 bases from V and 10 bases from J, with 12 bases in between. This CDR3 is 10 amino acids long. In DNA, the CDR3 is TGCAGTTACTCCGGGGGCGAGCAGTTCTTC. Its translation: CSYSGGEQFF.

The chain is built from TRBV20-1 and TRBJ2-5, with 12 bases that match TRBD1. V was pared by 5 bases and J by 5 bases, with 6 bases of the junction left unmatched. This CDR3 is built from 14 residues. The V gene's germline CDR1 is DFQATT and CDR2 SNEGSKA (reference sequence). CDR3 protein: CSAPGTGGAETQYF. The CDR3 nucleotides are TGCAGTGCTCCAGGGACAGGGGGCGCGGAGACCCAGTACTTC.

This clonotype was picked up a small number of times. The chain is built from TRBV12-5 and TRBJ1-5; D gene unclear. Germline V gene data show CDR1 as LGHNT and CDR2 as FRNRAP. This CDR3 spans 13 amino acids. Trimming left V 3 bases short and J 4 bases short, with 7 bases between. The CDR3 reads CASGFPPNQPQHF. The CDR3 coding sequence is TGTGCTAGTGGTTTCCCACCAAATCAGCCCCAGCATTTT.

The chain uses TRBV19 and TRBJ1-1; D is uncertain. Germline CDR1 and CDR2: LNHDA and SQIVND (reference sequence). This CDR3 comprises 14 residues. V was clipped by 3 bases and J by 0 bases, with 8 bases between them. CDR3: CASSIVNMNTEAFF. CDR3 in DNA: TGTGCCAGTAGTATTGTGAACATGAACACTGAAGCTTTCTTT.

This clonotype was recorded once. The germline gene is not matched at one end of the junction; a read error may be the cause. The V gene is TRBV4-1, the J gene TRBJ2-7; TRBD1 is a possible D gene (6 bases). Germline V lookup: CDR1 MGHRA, CDR2 YSYEKL. The CDR3 is made up of 14 amino acids. The CDR3 loop reads CANSQDTGPYEQYF. The CDR3 DNA reads as TGCGCCAACAGCCAAGACACAGGGCCCTACGAGCAGTACTTC.

This clonotype was seen at least ten times. CDR3 sequence: CSARALRGLGDGYTF. CDR3 coding DNA: TGCAGTGCTAGAGCCCTGCGCGGACTGGGGGATGGCTACACCTTC. The chain couples TRBV20-1 to TRBJ1-2; D is possibly TRBD1 (5 bases). The V gene lost 1 base and the J gene lost 6 bases, with 18 bases spanning the gap. The germline V gene encodes CDR1 DFQATT and CDR2 SNEGSKA (reference sequence). CDR3 length: 15 residues.

This clonotype was seen at least ten times. This rearrangement joins TRBV19 to TRBJ1-2, with TRBD1 as a possible D gene (5 bases). This CDR3 contains 12 residues. V shed 6 bases and J shed 7 bases, with 12 bases lying between them. Germline CDR1 is LNHDA and CDR2 is SQIVND (reference sequence). CDR3 sequence (DNA): TGTGCCAGTAGCACGCTCCAGGGTGGCTACACCTTC. This sequence encodes CASSTLQGGYTF.

This clonotype was detected only a few times. The CDR3 region is CSVGRSSYNEQFF. The CDR3 nucleotides read TGCAGCGTTGGGAGGAGCTCCTACAATGAGCAGTTCTTC. J is TRBJ2-1 and V is TRBV29-1, with D possibly matching TRBD2 (5 bases). Between the trimmed V and J ends, which lost 4 bases and 0 bases, there was a span of 7 bases. This CDR3 is built from 13 residues. CDR1 is SQVTM, CDR2 ANQGSEA, per germline.

J is TRBJ2-7 and V is TRBV20-1; 11 bases are shared with TRBD2. Germline trimming cut 6 bases from V and 0 bases from J; bases unmatched to any gene: 16. The length of the CDR3 is 18 residues. Germline V lookup: CDR1 DFQATT, CDR2 SNEGSKA (reference sequence). The CDR3 bases are TGCAGTGCCCCCCAGGGTCTAGCGGGGGGCACCCTCTCCTACGAGCAGTACTTC. It translates to CSAPQGLAGGTLSYEQYF.

This clonotype was recorded at least ten times. The V and J genes are TRBV9 and TRBJ1-6, with D possibly matching TRBD1 (5 bases). The CDR3 contains 15 residues. Germline CDR1 and CDR2: SGDLS and YYNGEE. V shed 0 bases and J shed 5 bases, with 9 bases lying between them. The CDR3, as DNA: TGTGCCAGCAGCGTAGGCGTAGGGGATAATTCACCCCTCCACTTT. Translated: CASSVGVGDNSPLHF. Variable domain in full (rest from reference TRBV9 and TRBJ1-6): DSGVTQTPKHLITATGQRVTLRCSPRSGDLSVYWYQQSLDQGLQFLIQYYNGEERAKGNILERFSAQQFPDLHSELNLSSLELGDSALYFCASSVGVGDNSPLHFGNGTRLTVT.

The rearrangement joins TRBV5-1 to TRBJ1-1, with 7 bases identical to TRBD1. The CDR3 length is 14 residues. The V gene end was trimmed by 7 bases and the J gene end by 4 bases; junction bases not matched to a gene: 10. The germline gives CDR1 SGHRS, CDR2 YFSETQ. As DNA, the CDR3 is TGCGCCAGCGGCCAGGGGGAGGGAGGCACTGAAGCTTTCTTT. Translating gives CASGQGEGGTEAFF.

This clonotype showed up just a few times. The chain has TRBV20-1 and TRBJ2-1; perhaps TRBD2 as D (5 bases). The length of the CDR3 is 13 residues. V was trimmed by 6 bases and J by 8 bases, leaving 17 bases between them. Germline V gives CDR1 DFQATT, CDR2 SNEGSKA (reference sequence). The CDR3 loop is CSASLRALDEQFF. In DNA form, the CDR3 reads TGCAGTGCGAGTCTGCGGGCTTTGGATGAGCAGTTCTTC.

The CDR3 loop is CASSSIVRQFF. As DNA, the CDR3 is TGTGCCAGCAGCTCAATAGTGCGGCAGTTCTTC. This sequence joins TRBV7-2 and TRBJ2-1; D is unresolved. V lost 4 bases to trimming and J lost 12 bases, with 10 bases between them. Germline V lookup: CDR1 SGHTA, CDR2 FQGNSA. This CDR3 contains 11 residues.

This clonotype came up many times. The J gene is TRBJ2-7, the V gene TRBV11-1; D gene uncertain. The CDR3 runs 12 residues. The ends were cut back, 5 bases at V and 3 bases at J, with 8 bases in the middle. Germline loops: CDR1 SGHAT, CDR2 FQDESV (reference sequence). CDR3 amino acids: CASSGNDYEQYF. The CDR3 nucleotides read TGTGCCAGCAGCGGAAACGACTACGAGCAGTACTTC.

CDR3 sequence reads: CASSQVPDYPGELFF. The DNA of the CDR3 is TGCGCCAGCAGCCAAGTTCCGGATTATCCCGGGGAGCTGTTTTTT. V is TRBV4-3 and J is TRBJ2-2; unclear D gene. The CDR3 is made up of 15 amino acids. Germline values: CDR1 LGHNA, CDR2 YSLEER. The ends were cut back, 1 base at V and 6 bases at J, with 12 bases in the middle.